This T cell receptor beta chain was recovered during a study of identical twins. Template switching added a universal primer site; cDNA carried unique molecular identifiers. A single record per CDR3 protein comes from TCRdb applying MiXCR to the 5' RACE reads. The sample contains 700,000 or so distinct CDR3 sequences, under 9% of which appear only once. General study results and limits: Invariant T cells like MAIT and iNKT could partly confound the zero-insertion analyses. The study based its conclusions on cross-sectional statistical analysis and did not follow the same donors.

The length of the CDR3 is 17 residues. V shed 4 bases, J shed 3 bases, and the junction held 9 bases outside the gene matches. Germline V gene sequence: CDR1 SGHVS, CDR2 FNYEAQ. Concerning this clonotype: The target antigen is unknown.

In addition, the sample was reused for a study of yellow fever vaccine responses in identical twins.

This rearrangement joins TRBV7-6 to TRBJ2-5; 12 bases agree with TRBD2. The source material was PBMCs. The sequence was obtained from a woman aged 18 to 35 in good health. CDR3 nucleotide sequence: TGTGCCAGCAGCTCCGGATGGACTAGCGGGGAAAAAGAGACCCAGTACTTC. Translating gives CASSSGWTSGEKETQYF.